The 20 T cell receptor beta chains below all came from one sample that was sequenced in a study of blood T cell repertoires in COVID-19. Data came from immunoSEQ multiplex PCR; TCRdb stores just in-frame clones and leaves some out. This table holds some 73,000 clones, 70% to 75% found once. Sequencing was carried out using peripheral blood. The receptor source for this set is a man in his fifties or sixties with acute or convalescent COVID-19.

The chain has TRBV5-1 and TRBJ2-7, with D possibly TRBD1 on 6 matching bases. The V gene's germline CDR1 is SGHRS and CDR2 YFSETQ. The CDR3 is made up of 14 amino acids. V gave up 5 bases and J gave up 7 bases, with 19 bases separating them. The CDR3 nucleotides read TGCGCCAGCAGTCATACAGGGCTAGAGGGTGAGCAGTACTTC. Translation gives CASSHTGLEGEQYF. Full variable domain (missing parts from reference TRBV5-1 and TRBJ2-7): KAGVTQTPRYLIKTRGQQVTLSCSPISGHRSVSWYQQTPGQGLQFLFEYFSETQRNKGNFPGRFSGRQFSNSRSEMNVSTLELGDSALYLCASSHTGLEGEQYFGPGTRLTVT.

This clone has only a few counts. This chain connects TRBV7-2 to TRBJ1-1; 7 bases are shared with TRBD1. The CDR3 runs to 14 residues. The V segment lost 3 bases and the J segment 1 base; nucleotides outside the gene matches: 2. Germline values: CDR1 SGHTA, CDR2 FQGNSA. The chain's CDR3 is CASSFGQENTEAFF. The CDR3 region has the DNA TGTGCCAGCAGCTTCGGACAGGAGAACACTGAAGCTTTCTTT.

The V gene is TRBV5-5, the J gene TRBJ2-6; possibly TRBD1 for D (5 bases). Trimming cost V 6 bases and J 0 bases, with 16 bases left between them. The CDR3 covers 17 residues. CDR1 and CDR2 from the germline V gene are SGHKS and YYEKEE (reference sequence). The CDR3 DNA follows: TGTGCCAGCAACCCACTCGACAGACCCTCTGGGGCCAACGTCCTGACTTTC. It encodes CASNPLDRPSGANVLTF.

V is TRBV9 and J is TRBJ1-1; perhaps TRBD1 as D (5 bases). The CDR3 has 14 residues. CDR1 and CDR2 (germline): SGDLS, YYNGEE. Trimming cost V 4 bases and J 1 base, with 11 bases left between them. The CDR3 DNA sequence: TGTGCCAGCAGCACCGGACACCAGAACACTGAAGCTTTCTTT. This encodes CASSTGHQNTEAFF.

About this clone: The junction departs from germline at one end; a sequencing error may be responsible. The chain links TRBV5-4 to TRBJ2-7; D possibly corresponds to TRBD1 (7 bases). The CDR3 is made up of 14 amino acids. From germline, CDR1 is SGHNT and CDR2 YYREEE (reference sequence). The CDR3 region has the DNA TGTGCCAGCAGCTTGGGCGGACAGGACTACGCGCAGTACTTC. Translating gives CASSLGGQDYAQYF.

The chain carries TRBV5-1 and TRBJ1-4; 11 bases are a match to TRBD1. V was pared by 4 bases and J by 8 bases, with 7 bases of the junction left unmatched. Per germline, CDR1 SGHRS and CDR2 YFSETQ. The CDR3 is 15 residues long. The CDR3 loop reads CASSRTGTGGEKLFF. The CDR3 DNA is TGCGCCAGCAGCAGAACCGGGACAGGGGGGGAAAAACTGTTTTTT.

The chain recombines TRBV19 with TRBJ1-1; D not resolved. Trimming took 4 bases from V and 5 from J, leaving 11 bases between them. The germline V gene has CDR1 LNHDA and CDR2 SQIVND (reference sequence). The CDR3 contains 13 residues. The CDR3, as DNA: TGTGCCAGTAGTACGACCACGGAGACTGAAGCTTTCTTT. This codes for CASSTTTETEAFF. The complete variable domain, with remaining parts taken from reference TRBV19 and TRBJ1-1, reads DGGITQSPKYLFRKEGQNVTLSCEQNLNHDAMYWYRQDPGQGLRLIYYSQIVNDFQKGDIAEGYSVSREKKESFPLTVTSAQKNPTAFYLCASSTTTETEAFFGQGTRLTVV.

The CDR3 nucleotides read TGTGCCAGCAGCTTAGACGGGCTGGGGGCTGCCGAGCAGTACGTC. It encodes CASSLDGLGAAEQYV. This sequence joins TRBV11-1 and TRBJ2-7; D might be TRBD1 (6 bases). V gave up 1 base and J gave up 6 bases, with 16 bases separating them. The CDR3 loop spans 15 amino acids. Germline V gene data show CDR1 as SGHAT and CDR2 as FQDESV (reference sequence).

V and J are TRBV3-1 (or the pseudogene TRBV3-2) and TRBJ2-3, with unresolved D. Germline V CDR1 and CDR2: LGHDT, YNNKEL (reference sequence). V shed 0 bases and J shed 5 bases, with 9 bases lying between them. The CDR3 sequence is 14 residues long. CDR3 in DNA: TGTGCCAGCAGCCAAGATTTCGAGGAAGATACGCAGTATTTT. Amino acids: CASSQDFEEDTQYF.

This sequence joins TRBV3-1 (or the pseudogene TRBV3-2) and TRBJ2-7; TRBD1 aligns across 9 bases. The CDR3 sequence is 17 residues long. Per the germline V gene, CDR1 is LGHDT and CDR2 is YNNKEL (reference sequence). The junction had 19 bases not matched to a gene; V was cut back by 6 bases and J by 7 bases. CDR3 residues: CASSQLLPGQGVGEQYV. In DNA, the CDR3 is TGTGCCAGCAGTCAACTGCTGCCGGGACAGGGTGTGGGGGAGCAGTACGTC.

This chain's CDR3 is CASSLGQGLYEQYF. CDR3 in DNA: TGTGCCAGCAGTTTGGGACAGGGCTTATACGAGCAGTACTTC. The chain is built from TRBV28 and TRBJ2-7, with 9 positions matching TRBD1. CDR3 size: 14 residues. The V gene end was trimmed by 3 bases and the J gene end by 4 bases; junction bases not matched to a gene: 4. In germline, CDR1 is MDHEN, CDR2 SYDVKM.

This clone has only one observation. This chain connects TRBV6-5 to TRBJ2-3, with 8 bases that match TRBD1. V trimming: 0 bases; J trimming: 1 base; junction bases outside the gene matches: 0. CDR3 length: 15 residues. CDR1 MNHEY and CDR2 SVGAGI come from the germline V gene. The CDR3 DNA is TGTGCCAGCAGTTACTCGGGACAGGGCACAGATACGCAGTATTTT. Its protein is CASSYSGQGTDTQYF.

The chain couples TRBV19 to TRBJ2-7; possible D gene TRBD2, 6 bases. The CDR3 covers 15 residues. Germline lookup yields CDR1 LNHDA and CDR2 SQIVND (reference sequence). The V gene lost 5 bases and the J gene lost 3 bases, with 17 bases spanning the gap. CDR3 coding DNA: TGTGCCAGTAGTGTGGCCGTTAGCGGAAACTACGAGCAGTACTTC. It yields the protein CASSVAVSGNYEQYF. The variable domain in full, with the rest retrieved from reference TRBV19 and TRBJ2-7, is DGGITQSPKYLFRKEGQNVTLSCEQNLNHDAMYWYRQDPGQGLRLIYYSQIVNDFQKGDIAEGYSVSREKKESFPLTVTSAQKNPTAFYLCASSVAVSGNYEQYFGPGTRLTVT.

The gene calls are TRBV7-6 and TRBJ2-5; D is possibly TRBD2 (5 bases). The CDR3 has 15 amino acids. The V and J ends lost 4 bases and 5 bases respectively, with 17 bases between them. Germline V gene data show CDR1 as SGHVS and CDR2 as FNYEAQ. CDR3 in DNA: TGTGCCAGCAGCTCAAAGGGAACTCCGGGGGAGACCCAGTACTTC. This encodes CASSSKGTPGETQYF.

The J gene is TRBJ1-2, the V gene TRBV6-5; the match to TRBD1 covers 8 bases. The CDR3 covers 15 residues. Germline V gene sequence: CDR1 MNHEY, CDR2 SVGAGI. With 7 bases clipped from V and 4 bases from J, the junction kept 11 bases outside the gene matches. CDR3 coding DNA: TGTGCCAGCACCCAAGCATCGGGGACAGGCTATGGCTACACCTTC. The encoded protein is CASTQASGTGYGYTF.

V usage is TRBV20-1 and J usage is TRBJ1-2, with D possibly TRBD1 on 5 matching bases. Germline V gives CDR1 DFQATT, CDR2 SNEGSKA (reference sequence). The V gene lost 1 base and the J gene lost 8 bases, with 8 bases spanning the gap. This CDR3 is built from 11 residues. CDR3 in DNA: TGCAGTGCTAGAGTAGGGGAAGGCTACACCTTC. The encoded protein is CSARVGEGYTF.

The chain combines TRBV19 with TRBJ2-3, with 10 bases aligning to TRBD1. Germline V CDR1 and CDR2: LNHDA, SQIVND (reference sequence). The V segment lost 9 bases and the J segment 1 base; nucleotides outside the gene matches: 7. The CDR3 is made up of 15 amino acids. The CDR3 loop is CASGTGEARTDTQYF. In nucleotides, the CDR3 is TGTGCCAGCGGGACAGGGGAAGCCCGCACAGATACGCAGTATTTT.

This clone appeared a single time. This sequence joins TRBV28 and TRBJ2-7, with 10 positions matching TRBD1. V gave up 6 bases and J gave up 3 bases; unmatched junction bases: 14. Germline CDR1 MDHEN, CDR2 SYDVKM. The CDR3 runs 17 residues. The DNA for the CDR3 is TGTGCCAGCAGCCAAAACAAGGGACAGGGGATTGTCTACGAGCAGTACTTC. Its translation is CASSQNKGQGIVYEQYF. The full variable domain, with the rest looked up from reference TRBV28 and TRBJ2-7, is DVKVTQSSRYLVKRTGEKVFLECVQDMDHENMFWYRQDPGLGLRLIYFSYDVKMKEKGDIPEGYSVSREKKERFSLILESASTNQTSMYLCASSQNKGQGIVYEQYFGPGTRLTVT.

The CDR3 sequence is CSVDAGVRGYGYTF. CDR3 DNA sequence: TGCAGCGTTGACGCAGGGGTACGTGGCTATGGCTACACCTTC. The chain couples TRBV29-1 to TRBJ1-2, with TRBD1 as a possible D gene (6 bases). Per germline, CDR1 SQVTM and CDR2 ANQGSEA. CDR3 length: 14 amino acids. The V end was cut by 3 bases, the J end by 4 bases, with 15 bases between.

This clone showed up just a few times. This chain joins TRBV5-1 and TRBJ2-1, with D possibly TRBD1 on 5 matching bases. This CDR3 has 15 amino acids. The germline V gene has CDR1 SGHRS and CDR2 YFSETQ. Trimming shortened V by 4 bases and J by 6 bases, and 17 bases separated the two germline ends. The CDR3 bases are TGCGCCAGCAGCGCGACAGTTTCGGGCCGCAATGAGCAGTTCTTC. Residues: CASSATVSGRNEQFF. Full variable domain (missing parts from reference TRBV5-1 and TRBJ2-1): KAGVTQTPRYLIKTRGQQVTLSCSPISGHRSVSWYQQTPGQGLQFLFEYFSETQRNKGNFPGRFSGRQFSNSRSEMNVSTLELGDSALYLCASSATVSGRNEQFFGPGTRLTVL.